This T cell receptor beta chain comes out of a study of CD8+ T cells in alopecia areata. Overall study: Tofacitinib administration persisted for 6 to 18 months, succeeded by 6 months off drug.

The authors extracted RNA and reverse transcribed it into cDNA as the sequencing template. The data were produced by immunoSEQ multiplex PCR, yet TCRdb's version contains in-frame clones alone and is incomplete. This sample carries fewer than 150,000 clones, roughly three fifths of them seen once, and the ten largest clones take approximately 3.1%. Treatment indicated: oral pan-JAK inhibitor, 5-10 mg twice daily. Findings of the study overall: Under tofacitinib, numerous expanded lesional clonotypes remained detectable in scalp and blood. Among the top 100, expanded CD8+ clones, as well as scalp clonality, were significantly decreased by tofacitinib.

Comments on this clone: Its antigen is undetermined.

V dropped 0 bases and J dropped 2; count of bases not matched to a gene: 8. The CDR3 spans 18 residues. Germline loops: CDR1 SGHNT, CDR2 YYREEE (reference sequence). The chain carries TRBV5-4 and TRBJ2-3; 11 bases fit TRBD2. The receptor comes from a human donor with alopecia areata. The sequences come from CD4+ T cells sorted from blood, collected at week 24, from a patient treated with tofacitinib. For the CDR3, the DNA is TGTGCCAGCAGCTTGGTACTAGCGGGGGTTATAGCCACAGATACGCAGTATTTT. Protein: CASSLVLAGVIATDTQYF.